These 19 T cell receptor beta chains originate from one sample sequenced in a study of tumor-infiltrating lymphocytes in primary liver carcinoma. Germline DNA was also extracted, and blood RNA derived from unsorted whole blood. From roughly 0.5 ug total RNA, TCR beta cDNA was generated with a primer in the constant region. ARM-PCR, slightly modified, supplied the TCR beta libraries through three nested multiplex PCR rounds. The study ran its first two PCR rounds for 9 to 10 cycles each, using TRBV1-TRBV30 forward primers and a C-beta reverse primer. TCRdb reprocessed the multiplex PCR reads with MiXCR, giving one entry per CDR3 protein. The repertoire includes some 180,000 distinct CDR3 sequences, 50% to 75% of them detected once, and approximately 67% sits in the top ten. The specimen sequenced was peripheral blood. These receptors were obtained from a middle-aged man with primary liver carcinoma and hepatitis B virus infection.

The chain couples TRBV5-4 to TRBJ2-4; D call uncertain. Looked up from germline, CDR1 is SGHNT and CDR2 is YYREEE (reference sequence). Trimming stripped 0 bases from V and 1 base from J, with 11 bases between. CDR3 length: 16 amino acids. The CDR3 DNA is TGTGCCAGCAGCTTGGAAATCGACCCCGCCAAAAACATTCAGTACTTC. Protein sequence: CASSLEIDPAKNIQYF.

Remarks on this clonotype: This clone may be a read error of a much larger clone one base away. The conserved final phenylalanine or tryptophan is absent from the CDR3, which likely points to a read error. The V and J genes are TRBV29-1 and TRBJ2-1, with D possibly TRBD1 on 5 matching bases. The CDR3 consists of 14 residues. Germline assignment: CDR1 SQVTM and CDR2 ANQGSEA. Trimming cost V 2 bases and J 8 bases, with 16 bases left between them. CDR3 bases: TGCAGCGTTGAATGGGGTCCCGGCAGGGATGAGCAGTTCTTA. Protein: CSVEWGPGRDEQFL.

This sequence joins TRBV29-1 and TRBJ2-1, with TRBD2 matching over 7 bases. CDR3 length: 15 residues. V dropped 3 bases and J dropped 9; count of bases not matched to a gene: 14. The germline gives CDR1 SQVTM, CDR2 ANQGSEA. This chain's CDR3 is CSVDLAEGGNGEQFF. CDR3 in DNA: TGCAGCGTTGATCTAGCGGAAGGTGGGAATGGTGAGCAGTTCTTC.

A few counts support this clonotype. The V and J genes are TRBV6-5 and TRBJ2-3; the D gene could be TRBD1 or TRBD2 (6 bases each). This CDR3 is built from 16 residues. In germline, CDR1 is MNHEY, CDR2 SVGAGI. Deletions cut 6 bases from V and 1 base from J, with 17 bases between. The CDR3 loop is CASSPQLGGGTDTQYF. CDR3 in DNA: TGTGCCAGCAGCCCCCAGTTGGGGGGCGGCACAGATACGCAGTATTTT.

This clonotype was counted a few times. This chain links TRBV4-2 with TRBJ2-7, with 8 nucleotides matching TRBD1. The CDR3 contains 15 residues. After removal of 1 base from V and 4 bases from J, the junction contained 6 bases not matched to a gene. Germline V gives CDR1 LGHNA, CDR2 YNFKEQ. For the CDR3, the DNA is TGTGCCAGCAGCCAAGCCCCGGACAGGGAGTACGAGCAGTACTTC. Translation gives CASSQAPDREYEQYF.

V and J are TRBV29-1 and TRBJ1-4; D not resolved. This CDR3 is 15 amino acids long. Per germline, CDR1 SQVTM and CDR2 ANQGSEA. V was shortened by 7 bases and J by 3 bases, with 18 bases between the two germline ends. The DNA for the CDR3 is TGCAGCGGCCTGAGGCGAGACGGACCTAATGAAAAACTGTTTTTT. Amino acids: CSGLRRDGPNEKLFF.

Note on this clonotype: Being one base from a much bigger clone, this may be a read error. V usage is TRBV29-1 and J usage is TRBJ1-2; D may be TRBD1 (5 bases). Germline CDR1 SQVTM, CDR2 ANQGSEA. V lost 3 bases and J 10 bases, leaving 15 bases between the germline ends. The CDR3 spans 12 residues. The CDR3 coding sequence is TGCAGCGTTGAGGGGCCAAATTTTGACTACACCTTC. Residues: CSVEGPNFDYTF.

About this clonotype: An end of the junction does not agree with germline; a read error may underlie this. The V call is TRBV6-1, the J call TRBJ2-6; no reliable D call. Germline lookup yields CDR1 MNHNS and CDR2 SASEGT. The CDR3 spans 15 residues. The CDR3 protein is CAGSERLSGANVLTF. The CDR3 region has the DNA TGTGCCGGCAGTGAACGGCTCTCTGGGGCCAACGTCCTGACTTTC.

As to this clonotype: One end of the junction varies from germline; a read error may be responsible. The rearrangement joins TRBV6-1 to TRBJ2-1; D is unresolved. The CDR3 has 15 amino acids. CDR1 MNHNS and CDR2 SASEGT come from the germline V gene. The CDR3 coding sequence is TGTGCCAGCGGTGAAGGCGGCCTGACCTACAATGAGCAGTTCTTC. Its translation: CASGEGGLTYNEQFF.

The rearrangement uses TRBV5-4 and TRBJ2-3; 7 nucleotides match TRBD2. The CDR3 is made up of 15 amino acids. Looked up from germline, CDR1 is SGHNT and CDR2 is YYREEE (reference sequence). The DNA for the CDR3 is TGTGCTCCCCATCCGGGGGGAGTTCCCACAGATACGCAGTATTTT. It yields the protein CAPHPGGVPTDTQYF.

A word on this clonotype: This sequence may be a read error, since a much larger clone differs from it by one base. The V gene is TRBV11-2, the J gene TRBJ2-7; TRBD2 aligns across 9 bases. CDR1 and CDR2 from the germline V gene are SGHAT and FQNNGV. The CDR3 is 17 amino acids. CDR3 nucleotides: TGTGTCAGCAGCTTAGGAATAGCGGGAGTATTGAGCTACGAGCAGTACTTC. Its translation is CVSSLGIAGVLSYEQYF. The full variable domain, completed using reference TRBV11-2 and TRBJ2-7, is EAGVAQSPRYKIIEKRQSVAFWCNPISGHATLYWYQQILGQGPKLLIQFQNNGVVDDSQLPKDRFSAERLKGVDSTLKIQPAKLEDSAVYLCVSSLGIAGVLSYEQYFGPGTRLTVT.

CDR3 protein: CASSSQGGLRADTQYF. CDR3 DNA sequence: TGTGCCAGCAGCTCTCAGGGGGGGCTTCGCGCAGATACGCAGTATTTT. V gene TRBV5-8 combines with J gene TRBJ2-3, with D possibly being TRBD1 or TRBD2 (7 bases each). Deletions cut 3 bases from V and 4 bases from J, with 18 bases between. This CDR3 is 16 amino acids long. Germline V gene sequence: CDR1 SGHTS, CDR2 YDEGEE. Using reference TRBV5-8 and TRBJ2-3 for the parts outside the CDR3, the full variable domain is EAGVTQSPTHLIKTRGQQATLRCSPISGHTSVYWYQQALGLGLQFLLWYDEGEERNRGNFPPRFSGRQFPNYSSELNVNALELEDSALYLCASSSQGGLRADTQYFGPGTRLTVL.

The V call is TRBV21-1, the J call TRBJ1-5; TRBD1, the table's D call, was not compared with the DNA. TRBV21-1 is an annotated pseudogene. The CDR3 has 17 amino acids. The CDR3: CASSKGPAGQGNQPQHF. The CDR3 DNA sequence: TGTGCCAGCAGCAAAGGACCCGCGGGACAGGGGAATCAGCCCCAGCATTTT.

This chain joins TRBV12-5 and TRBJ2-1; D gene unclear. CDR3 size: 15 residues. Germline values: CDR1 LGHNT, CDR2 FRNRAP. Trimming took off 0 bases at V and 4 bases at J, with 10 bases between the two ends. DNA of the CDR3: TGTGCTAGTGGTTTGGTAAAGAGCGTTTACAATGAGCAGTTCTTC. This codes for CASGLVKSVYNEQFF.

The J gene is TRBJ2-7, the V gene TRBV28; 7 bases line up with TRBD1. The trim removed 6 bases at V and 4 bases at J, leaving 12 bases unmatched. Germline V gene sequence: CDR1 MDHEN, CDR2 SYDVKM. The length of the CDR3 is 15 residues. The CDR3 DNA follows: TGTGCCAGCAGCCCGCAAAGGGGGCGACCTTACGAGCAGTACTTC. It codes for CASSPQRGRPYEQYF.

The chain employs TRBV5-4 and TRBJ2-7; D may be TRBD1 or TRBD2 (5 bases each). The CDR3 loop spans 15 amino acids. Germline-derived CDR1 and CDR2 are SGHNT and YYREEE (reference sequence). V dropped 0 bases and J dropped 7 bases, with 17 bases sitting between them. As DNA, the CDR3 is TGTGCCAGCAGCTTGGCCCTGGAGAGGGGCCCTGAGCAGTACTTC. This sequence encodes CASSLALERGPEQYF.

In its sample, this clonotype was seen a few times. V is TRBV4-1 and J is TRBJ1-6; D is ambiguous. The CDR3 has 16 residues. Trimming pared 1 base from V and 5 bases from J, leaving 12 bases between. Germline V lookup: CDR1 MGHRA, CDR2 YSYEKL. The CDR3 loop reads CASSQGAQRNNSPLHF. The DNA for the CDR3 is TGCGCCAGCAGCCAAGGGGCACAGAGAAATAATTCACCCCTCCACTTT.

This clonotype was counted at least ten times. This chain links TRBV29-1 with TRBJ1-1; D remains unclear. CDR1 is SQVTM and CDR2 is ANQGSEA in the germline V gene. This CDR3 has 13 residues. V was clipped by 7 bases and J by 1 base, with 13 bases between them. CDR3 amino acids: CSAQTLGNTEAFF. Written as DNA, the CDR3 is TGCAGCGCCCAGACCCTGGGGAACACTGAAGCTTTCTTT.

On this clonotype: Germline and junction disagree at one end, which may indicate a read error. V is TRBV11-2 and J is TRBJ2-5; no clear D gene. The CDR3 is 13 residues long. Germline-derived CDR1 and CDR2 are SGHAT and FQNNGV. Written as DNA, the CDR3 is TGTGCCAGTAGCCCATCGATCCAAGAGACCCAGTGCTTC. Residues: CASSPSIQETQCF.